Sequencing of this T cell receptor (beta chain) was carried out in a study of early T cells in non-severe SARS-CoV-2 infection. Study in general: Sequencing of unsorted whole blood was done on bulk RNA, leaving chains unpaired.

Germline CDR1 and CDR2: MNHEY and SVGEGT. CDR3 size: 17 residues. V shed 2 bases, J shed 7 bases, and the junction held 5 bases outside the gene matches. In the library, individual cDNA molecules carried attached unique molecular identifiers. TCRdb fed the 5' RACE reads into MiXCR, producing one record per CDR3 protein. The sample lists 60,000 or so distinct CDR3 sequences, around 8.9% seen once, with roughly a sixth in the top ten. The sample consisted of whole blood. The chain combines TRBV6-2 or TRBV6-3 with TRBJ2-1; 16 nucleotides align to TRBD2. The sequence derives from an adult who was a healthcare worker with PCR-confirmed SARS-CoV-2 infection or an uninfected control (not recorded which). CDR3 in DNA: TGTGCCAGCAGTTACGGGACTAGCGGGAGGGGATGGAATGAGCAGTTCTTC. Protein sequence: CASSYGTSGRGWNEQFF.